Many counts were recorded for the clone carrying this T cell receptor (beta chain). Time point described: persistent/refractory GD, antithyroid drugs over 5 years with positive TRAb. There was RNA extracted from PBMCs, and the TCR library was made from it. This specimen comes from a study of regulatory T cells in long-lasting Graves disease. Sequencing libraries for TCR beta were prepared with iRepertoire HTBI primers and Arm-PCR of CDR3 regions. From the multiplex PCR reads, TCRdb called clonotypes with MiXCR, one entry per CDR3 protein. This sample carries about 340,000 distinct CDR3 sequences, around 19% of them seen once, and the ten largest clones take less than 30%. Unmatched junction bases numbered 9, after V lost 2 bases and J lost 1 base. This CDR3 spans 17 amino acids.

The gene calls are TRBV12-3 or TRBV12-4 and TRBJ2-7; 9 nucleotides match TRBD1. The receptor was isolated from a female donor with Graves disease. Sequences were derived from peripheral blood mononuclear cells (PBMCs), sampled when the disease was refractory, from a patient treated with antithyroid drugs. The CDR3 sequence: CASSLTPGTGPSYEQYF. The CDR3 nucleotides read TGTGCCAGCAGTTTAACGCCCGGGACAGGGCCATCCTACGAGCAGTACTTC.